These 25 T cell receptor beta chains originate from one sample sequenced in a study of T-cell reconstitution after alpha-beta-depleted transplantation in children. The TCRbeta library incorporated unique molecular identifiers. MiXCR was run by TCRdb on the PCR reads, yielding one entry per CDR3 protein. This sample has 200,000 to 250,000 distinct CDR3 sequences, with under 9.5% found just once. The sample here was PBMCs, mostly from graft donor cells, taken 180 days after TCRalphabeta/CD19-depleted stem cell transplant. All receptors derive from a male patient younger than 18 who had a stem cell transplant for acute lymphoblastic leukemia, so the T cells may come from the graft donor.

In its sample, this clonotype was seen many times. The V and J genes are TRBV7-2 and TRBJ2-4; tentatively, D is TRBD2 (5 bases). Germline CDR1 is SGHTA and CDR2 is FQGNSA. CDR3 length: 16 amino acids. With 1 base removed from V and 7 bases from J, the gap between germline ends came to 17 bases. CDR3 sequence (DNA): TGTGCCAGCAGCTTAGTCGTCTCCGGGGTATGGAACATTCAGTACTTC. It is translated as CASSLVVSGVWNIQYF.

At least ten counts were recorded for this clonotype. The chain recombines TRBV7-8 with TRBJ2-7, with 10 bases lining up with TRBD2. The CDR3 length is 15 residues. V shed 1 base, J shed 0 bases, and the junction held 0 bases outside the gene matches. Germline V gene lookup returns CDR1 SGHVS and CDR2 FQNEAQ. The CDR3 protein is CASSLERGGSYEQYF. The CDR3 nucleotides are TGTGCCAGCAGCTTAGAGCGGGGGGGCTCCTACGAGCAGTACTTC. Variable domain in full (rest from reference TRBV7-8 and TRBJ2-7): GAGVSQSPRYKVAKRGQDVALRCDPISGHVSLFWYQQALGQGPEFLTYFQNEAQLDKSGLPSDRFFAERPEGSVSTLKIQRTQQEDSAVYLCASSLERGGSYEQYFGPGTRLTVT.

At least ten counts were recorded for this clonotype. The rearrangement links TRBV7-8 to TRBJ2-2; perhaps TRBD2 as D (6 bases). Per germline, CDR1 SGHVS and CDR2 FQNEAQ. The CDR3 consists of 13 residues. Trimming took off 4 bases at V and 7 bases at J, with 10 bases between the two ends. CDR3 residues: CASSSLGGGELFF. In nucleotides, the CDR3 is TGTGCCAGCAGCTCCCTGGGGGGCGGGGAGCTGTTTTTT.

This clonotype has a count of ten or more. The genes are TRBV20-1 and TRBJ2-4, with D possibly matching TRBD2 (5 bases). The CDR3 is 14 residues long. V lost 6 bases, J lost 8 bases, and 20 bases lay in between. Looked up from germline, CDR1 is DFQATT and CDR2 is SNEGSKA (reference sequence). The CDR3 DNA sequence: TGCAGTGCACCGCCTCACTTCCACGGGGACATTCAGTACTTC. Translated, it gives CSAPPHFHGDIQYF.

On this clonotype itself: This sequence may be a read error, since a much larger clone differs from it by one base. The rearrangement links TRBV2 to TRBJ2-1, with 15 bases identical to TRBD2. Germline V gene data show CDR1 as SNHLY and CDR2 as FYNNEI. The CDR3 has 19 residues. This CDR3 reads CTSGLGLGLAGGRYNEQFF. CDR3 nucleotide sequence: TGTACCAGCGGATTGGGGCTGGGACTAGCGGGGGGACGGTACAATGAGCAGTTCTTC.

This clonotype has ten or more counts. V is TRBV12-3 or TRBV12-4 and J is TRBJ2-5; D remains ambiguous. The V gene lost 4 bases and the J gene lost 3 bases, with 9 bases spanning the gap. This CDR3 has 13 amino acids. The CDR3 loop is CASSSVWKETQYF. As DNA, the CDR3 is TGTGCCAGCAGTTCCGTCTGGAAAGAGACCCAGTACTTC.

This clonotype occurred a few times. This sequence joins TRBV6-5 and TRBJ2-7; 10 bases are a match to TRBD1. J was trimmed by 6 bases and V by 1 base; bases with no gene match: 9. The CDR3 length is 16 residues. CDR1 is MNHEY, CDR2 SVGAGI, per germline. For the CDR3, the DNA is TGTGCCAGCAGTTACTTCCCGACAGGGGGCGCGTCCGAGCAGTACTTC. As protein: CASSYFPTGGASEQYF.

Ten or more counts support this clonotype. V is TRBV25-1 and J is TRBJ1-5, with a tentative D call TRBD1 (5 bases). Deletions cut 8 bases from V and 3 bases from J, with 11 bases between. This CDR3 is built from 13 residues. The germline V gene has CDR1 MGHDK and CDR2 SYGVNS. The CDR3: CASSDRINQPQHF. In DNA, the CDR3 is TGTGCCAGCTCTGACAGAATCAATCAGCCCCAGCATTTT.

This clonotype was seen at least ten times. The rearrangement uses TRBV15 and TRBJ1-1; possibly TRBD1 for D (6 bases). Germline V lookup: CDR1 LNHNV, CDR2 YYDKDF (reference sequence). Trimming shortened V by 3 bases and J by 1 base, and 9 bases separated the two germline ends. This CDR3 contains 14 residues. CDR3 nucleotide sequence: TGTGCCACCAGCAGCCCCAGGGGGAACACTGAAGCTTTCTTT. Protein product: CATSSPRGNTEAFF.

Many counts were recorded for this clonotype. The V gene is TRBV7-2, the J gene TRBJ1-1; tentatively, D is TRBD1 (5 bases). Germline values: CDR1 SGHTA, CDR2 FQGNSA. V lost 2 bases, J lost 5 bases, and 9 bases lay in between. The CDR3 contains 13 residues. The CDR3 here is CASSLRQWTEAFF. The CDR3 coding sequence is TGTGCCAGCAGCTTACGACAGTGGACTGAAGCTTTCTTT.

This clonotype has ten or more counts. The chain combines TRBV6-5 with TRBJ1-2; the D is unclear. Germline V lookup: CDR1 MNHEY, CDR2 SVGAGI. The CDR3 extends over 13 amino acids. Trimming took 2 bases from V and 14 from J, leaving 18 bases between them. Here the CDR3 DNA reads TGTGCCAGCAGTTACCGGCCTAGCAACCATCTTACCTTC. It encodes CASSYRPSNHLTF.

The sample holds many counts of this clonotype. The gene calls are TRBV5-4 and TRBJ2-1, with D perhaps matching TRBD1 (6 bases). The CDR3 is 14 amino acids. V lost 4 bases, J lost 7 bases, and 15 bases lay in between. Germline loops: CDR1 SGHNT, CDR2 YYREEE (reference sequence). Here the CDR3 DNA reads TGTGCCAGCAGCACCGACAGGACTGGAAATGAGCAGTTCTTC. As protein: CASSTDRTGNEQFF.

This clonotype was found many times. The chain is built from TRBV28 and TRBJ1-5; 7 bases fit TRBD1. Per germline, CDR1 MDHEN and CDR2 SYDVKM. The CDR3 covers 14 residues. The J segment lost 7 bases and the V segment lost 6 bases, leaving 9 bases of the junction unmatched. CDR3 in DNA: TGTGCCAGCAGAGACAGGGTAGGCTTACAGCCCCAGCATTTT. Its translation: CASRDRVGLQPQHF.

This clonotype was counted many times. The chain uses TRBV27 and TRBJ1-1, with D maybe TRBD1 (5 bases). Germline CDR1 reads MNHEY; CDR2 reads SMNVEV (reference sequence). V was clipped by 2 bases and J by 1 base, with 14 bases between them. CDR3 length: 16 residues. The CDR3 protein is CASSLISWGGNTEAFF. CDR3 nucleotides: TGTGCCAGCAGTTTAATTTCCTGGGGGGGGAACACTGAAGCTTTCTTT.

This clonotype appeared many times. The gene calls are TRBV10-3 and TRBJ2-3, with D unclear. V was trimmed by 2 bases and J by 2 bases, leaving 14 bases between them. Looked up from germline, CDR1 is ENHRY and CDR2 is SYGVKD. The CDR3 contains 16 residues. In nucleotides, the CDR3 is TGTGCCATCAGTGAGCTCCCGACGGCCCCCACAGATACGCAGTATTTT. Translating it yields CAISELPTAPTDTQYF.

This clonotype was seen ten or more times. The CDR3 spells CSVSGTNYNEQFF. In nucleotides, the CDR3 is TGCAGCGTTTCAGGGACTAACTACAATGAGCAGTTCTTC. The V call is TRBV29-1, the J call TRBJ2-1, with 7 nucleotides matching TRBD2. Germline CDR1 is SQVTM and CDR2 is ANQGSEA. This CDR3 comprises 13 residues. The junction had 4 bases not matched to a gene; V was cut back by 5 bases and J by 3 bases.

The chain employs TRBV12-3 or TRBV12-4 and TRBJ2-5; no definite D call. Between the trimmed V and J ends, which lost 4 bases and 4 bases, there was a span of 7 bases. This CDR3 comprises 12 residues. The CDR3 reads CASSSDRETQYF. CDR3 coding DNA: TGTGCCAGCAGTTCGGATAGAGAGACCCAGTACTTC.

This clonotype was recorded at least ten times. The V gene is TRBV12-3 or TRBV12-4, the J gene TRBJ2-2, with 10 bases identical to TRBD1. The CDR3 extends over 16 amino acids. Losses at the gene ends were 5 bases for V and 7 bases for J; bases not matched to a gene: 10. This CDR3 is CASSPPGQGHNGELFF. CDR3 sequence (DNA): TGTGCCAGCAGTCCGCCGGGACAGGGGCACAACGGGGAGCTGTTTTTT.

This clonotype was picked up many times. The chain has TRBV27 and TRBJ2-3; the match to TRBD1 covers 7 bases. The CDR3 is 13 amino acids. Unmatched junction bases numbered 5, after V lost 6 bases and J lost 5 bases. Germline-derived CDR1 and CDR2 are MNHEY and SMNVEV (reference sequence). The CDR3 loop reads CASSRTGRDTQYF. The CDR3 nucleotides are TGTGCCAGCAGCCGGACAGGACGAGATACGCAGTATTTT.

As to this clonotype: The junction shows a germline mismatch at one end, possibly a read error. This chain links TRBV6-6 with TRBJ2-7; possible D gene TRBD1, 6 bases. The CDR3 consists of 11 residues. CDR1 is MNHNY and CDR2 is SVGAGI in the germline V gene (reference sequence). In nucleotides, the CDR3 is TGTGCCAGCAGAATGTCCACGGGACATATTTTC. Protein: CASRMSTGHIF.

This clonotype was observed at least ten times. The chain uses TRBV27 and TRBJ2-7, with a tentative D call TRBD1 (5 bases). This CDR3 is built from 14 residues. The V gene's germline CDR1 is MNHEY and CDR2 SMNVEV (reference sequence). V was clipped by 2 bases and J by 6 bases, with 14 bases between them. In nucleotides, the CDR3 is TGTGCCAGCAGTTTACAGGTCCAGGGTCCCGAGCAGTACTTC. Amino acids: CASSLQVQGPEQYF.

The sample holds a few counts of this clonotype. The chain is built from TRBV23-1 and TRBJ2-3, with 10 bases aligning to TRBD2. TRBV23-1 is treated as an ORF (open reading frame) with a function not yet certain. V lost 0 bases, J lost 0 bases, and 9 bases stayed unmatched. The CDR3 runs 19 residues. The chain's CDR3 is CASSQSEREGRASTDTQYF. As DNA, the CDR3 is TGCGCCAGCAGTCAATCAGAGCGGGAGGGCCGTGCTAGCACAGATACGCAGTATTTT.

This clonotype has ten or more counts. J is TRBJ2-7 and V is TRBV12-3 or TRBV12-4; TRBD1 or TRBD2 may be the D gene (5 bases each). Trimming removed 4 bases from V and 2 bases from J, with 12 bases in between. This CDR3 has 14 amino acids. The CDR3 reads CASSYGTATYEQYF. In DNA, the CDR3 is TGTGCCAGCAGTTACGGGACGGCCACCTACGAGCAGTACTTC.

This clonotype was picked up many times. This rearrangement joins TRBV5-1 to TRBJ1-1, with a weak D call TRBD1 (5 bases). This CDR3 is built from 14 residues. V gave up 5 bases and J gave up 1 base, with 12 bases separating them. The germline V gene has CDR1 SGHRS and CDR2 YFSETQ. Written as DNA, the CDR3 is TGCGCCAGCAGGATGGAGGGACCGAACACTGAAGCTTTCTTT. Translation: CASRMEGPNTEAFF.

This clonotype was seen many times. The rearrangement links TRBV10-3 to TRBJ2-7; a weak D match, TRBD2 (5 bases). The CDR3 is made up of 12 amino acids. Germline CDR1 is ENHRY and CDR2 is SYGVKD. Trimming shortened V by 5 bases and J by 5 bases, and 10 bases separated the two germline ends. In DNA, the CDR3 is TGTGCCATCAGTAGCCTCGGGGACGAGCAGTACTTC. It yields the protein CAISSLGDEQYF.